These T cell receptor beta chains were read from a single sample in a study of blood T cell repertoires in COVID-19. Profiling relied on immunoSEQ multiplex PCR, and the TCRdb table lists in-frame clones only, not all of them. The sample comprises approximately 88,000 clones, about 80% of which are singletons, and under 25% rests with the top ten. The sequenced material came from peripheral blood. Source of these receptors: a woman older than 75 with acute or convalescent COVID-19. Each CDR3 is given with its conserved first and last residue. D genes are given only for firm matches. The listing skips clone size in some rows; elsewhere it reads once, few, many or a size class.

clone size	V gene	D gene	J gene	CDR3 DNA	CDR3 protein
NA	TRBV25-1	NA	TRBJ1-2	TGTGCCAGCAGGCCCCCCTCGGGGGGCTACACCTTC	CASRPPSGGYTF
once	TRBV7-2	TRBD1	TRBJ1-1	TGTGCCAGCCGCCGGGACAGGGGGTTTATCACTGAAGCTTTCTTT	CASRRDRGFITEAFF
NA	TRBV14	NA	TRBJ2-1	TGTGCCAGCAGCCATTCGACAGCCCACCTAGGTAGTGAGCAGTTCTTC	CASSHSTAHLGSEQFF
once	TRBV19	TRBD2	TRBJ2-7	TGTGCCAGTAGTCCGCCCGGGACTACTAGCCCGTCAGACCCCTACGAGCAGTACTTC	CASSPPGTTSPSDPYEQYF
NA	TRBV7-9	NA	TRBJ2-1	TGTGCCAGCAGCTACAAGGGGAATGAGCAGTTCTTC	CASSYKGNEQFF
NA	TRBV9	NA	TRBJ1-5	TGTGCCAGCAGCGTAGGGTACGGTGGCAATCAGCCCCAGCATTTT	CASSVGYGGNQPQHF
NA	TRBV5-4	TRBD2	TRBJ2-2	TGTGCCAGCAGCTCCAGGCTAGCGGGACTCACCGGGGAGCTGTTTTTT	CASSSRLAGLTGELFF
NA	TRBV6-4	NA	TRBJ2-3	TGTGCCAGCAGTCAGGACTCTGCAGATACGCAGTATTTT	CASSQDSADTQYF
NA	TRBV23-1	TRBD2	TRBJ2-1	TGCGCCAGCAGTCTAGCCGGGACTAGCGGGAGAAATGAGCAGTTCTTC	CASSLAGTSGRNEQFF
NA	TRBV5-1	TRBD2	TRBJ2-3	TGCGCCAGCAGCCCTCTGGCGGGGGGGCTGGATACGCAGTATTTT	CASSPLAGGLDTQYF
NA	TRBV19	NA	TRBJ1-5	TGTGCCAGTAGTCCGCGACAGTCACTCAGCAATCAGCCCCAGCATTTT	CASSPRQSLSNQPQHF
NA	TRBV10-2	TRBD1	TRBJ1-2	TGCGCCAGCAGTGATGGGACAGGGAGACGTGGCTACACCTTC	CASSDGTGRRGYTF
NA	TRBV5-6	TRBD1	TRBJ1-2	TGTGCCAGCAGCCAAAGACAGGGTGGCTATGGCTACACCTTC	CASSQRQGGYGYTF
NA	TRBV6-1	TRBD2	TRBJ2-1	TGTGCCAGCAGTGCCTGGACTAGCGGGGGCCTATACAATGAGCAGTTCTTC	CASSAWTSGGLYNEQFF
NA	TRBV6-5	NA	TRBJ1-5	TGTGCCAGCAGAAAGACATTAGATCAGCCCCAGCATTTT	CASRKTLDQPQHF
NA	TRBV2	TRBD1	TRBJ2-4	TGTGCCAGCAGTGGACAGGGGGCTTCAGCCAAAAACATTCAGTACTTC	CASSGQGASAKNIQYF
NA	TRBV12-3/TRBV12-4	NA	TRBJ1-2	TGTGCCAGCATCTCCCTTCGGGGGGGCTACACCTTC	CASISLRGGYTF
NA	TRBV29-1	TRBD1	TRBJ1-1	TGCAGCGTTGAAGTCCTTGCCGGGACAGGGGCAACCTTT	CSVEVLAGTGATF
few	TRBV5-6	NA	TRBJ1-4	TGTGCCAGCAGCTTTGATACTGCAACTAATGAAAAACTGTTTTTT	CASSFDTATNEKLFF
few	TRBV18	TRBD1	TRBJ1-3	TGTGCCAGCTCACCGACAGGGGGCGAAAACACCATATATTTT	CASSPTGGENTIYF
NA	TRBV6-5	NA	TRBJ2-3	TGTGCCAGTCGCCTCGGGGGATTGGCCACAGATACGCAGTATTTT	CASRLGGLATDTQYF
NA	TRBV5-1	TRBD1	TRBJ2-7	TGCGCCAGCAGCTCTCTCGGGACAGGGGGAAGGGCCTACGAGCAGTACTTC	CASSSLGTGGRAYEQYF
NA	TRBV10-3	NA	TRBJ1-1	TGTGCCATCAGTGAGATCGCAGGGTACACTGAAGCTTTCTTT	CAISEIAGYTEAFF
NA	TRBV6-2/TRBV6-3	NA	TRBJ1-6	TGTGCCAGCAGTTGGATTCCCAGACAGAAGGTCTCACCCCTCCACTTT	CASSWIPRQKVSPLHF
NA	TRBV9	TRBD2	TRBJ2-7	TGTGCCAGCAGCGTAGCGGGACTAGCGGGTGAGCAGTACTTC	CASSVAGLAGEQYF
NA	TRBV27	TRBD2	TRBJ2-7	TGTGCCAGCAGTTTAAAGGGACTAGGCTACGAGCAGTACTTC	CASSLKGLGYEQYF
once	TRBV5-8	NA	TRBJ2-1	TGTGCCAGCAGCTTAAGCGCGAGCTCCTACAATGAGCAGTTCTTC	CASSLSASSYNEQFF
NA	TRBV19	NA	TRBJ1-6	TGTGCCAGTAACCAGGGACTCGACGTAATGTCACCCCTCCACTTT	CASNQGLDVMSPLHF
NA	TRBV2	TRBD2	TRBJ2-3	TGTGCCAGCAGCCCGGGACTACCTAGCACAGATACGCAGTATTTT	CASSPGLPSTDTQYF
NA	TRBV2	NA	TRBJ2-1	TGTGCCAGCAGTGTCCTGGACTTCCCCAATGAGCAGTTCTTC	CASSVLDFPNEQFF
NA	TRBV5-6	TRBD1	TRBJ2-3	TGTGCCAGCAGCTTATTCAGGGGGAGCACAGATACGCAGTATTTT	CASSLFRGSTDTQYF
NA	TRBV15	NA	TRBJ2-1	TGTGCCACCAGCAGAGAGAGGGGGGGACGTAATGAGCAGTTCTTC	CATSRERGGRNEQFF
NA	TRBV4-1	NA	TRBJ1-2	TGCGCCAGCAGCCAAGATCCTCGGGGTGGTGGCTACACCTTC	CASSQDPRGGGYTF
NA	TRBV6-5	NA	TRBJ2-2	TGTGCCAGCAGTTACTACAGGGAGAGCACCGGGGAGCTGTTTTTT	CASSYYRESTGELFF
NA	TRBV6-6	TRBD1	TRBJ1-6	TGTGCCAGCAGTTACGAGTGGACAGGGATGAGTTCACCCCTCCACTTT	CASSYEWTGMSSPLHF
NA	TRBV5-1	NA	TRBJ2-7	TGCGCCAGCAGCTCACAGACCGGAACCTACGAGCAGTACTTC	CASSSQTGTYEQYF
once	TRBV7-9	NA	TRBJ2-7	TGTGCCAGCAGCTTAGAAGCACGCTTCTACGAGCAGTACTTC	CASSLEARFYEQYF
NA	TRBV7-2	NA	TRBJ2-1	TGTGCCAGCAGCTTAAAACGGGAGACTGAGCAGTTCTTC	CASSLKRETEQFF
NA	TRBV6-5	NA	TRBJ1-1	TGTGCCAGCGGGACCTTGGGGGGGAACACTGAAGCTTTCTTT	CASGTLGGNTEAFF
NA	TRBV7-9	TRBD1	TRBJ1-4	TGTGCCAGCAGCTTAGGACAGGGAGGAGAAAAACTGTTTTTT	CASSLGQGGEKLFF
NA	TRBV7-3	NA	TRBJ2-2	TGTGCCAGCAGCCCACAGCTGAACACCGGGGAGCTGTTTTTT	CASSPQLNTGELFF
NA	TRBV5-1	TRBD1	TRBJ1-1	TGCGCCAGCAGCTTGGGGACAGGGGGCGATGGTGAAGCTTTCTTT	CASSLGTGGDGEAFF
NA	TRBV30	NA	TRBJ2-3	TGTGCCTGGAGTGCGGGGTCGGCCTTCACAGATACGCAGTATTTT	CAWSAGSAFTDTQYF
once	TRBV6-6	TRBD1	TRBJ1-5	TGTGCCAGCAGTCGACTGGGGGGACAGGGAGGAAGCAATCAGCCCCAGCATTTT	CASSRLGGQGGSNQPQHF
NA	TRBV19	NA	TRBJ2-5	TGTGCCAGTAGTATAAATCTTGCTGGGACAACCCAAGAGACCCAGTACTTC	CASSINLAGTTQETQYF
NA	TRBV7-2	NA	TRBJ2-5	TGTGCCAGCAGCTTAGGGGACTCCAGGACCCAGTACTTC	CASSLGDSRTQYF
NA	TRBV18	NA	TRBJ2-5	TGTGCCAGCTCACGTGGAGGACGGGTCCAAGAGACCCAGTACTTC	CASSRGGRVQETQYF
NA	TRBV4-2	NA	TRBJ1-4	TGTGCCAGCAGCCAAGACGGGGGAGGGCCTGAAAAACTGTTTTTT	CASSQDGGGPEKLFF
NA	TRBV2	TRBD2	TRBJ2-5	TGTGCCAGCTCCGCTAGCGGGGGGGGAGAGACCCAGTACTTC	CASSASGGGETQYF
NA	TRBV18	NA	TRBJ2-7	TGTGCCAGCTCACCACCGTACAGGGAGGGGTTTCAGTACTTC	CASSPPYREGFQYF
NA	TRBV2	NA	TRBJ2-5	TGTGCCAGCAGTGAAGACCGGGGGGCAGAGACCCAGTACTTC	CASSEDRGAETQYF
once	TRBV19	NA	TRBJ2-3	TGTGCCAGTAGGACCGGGGGTCGGGGAGATACGCAGTATTTT	CASRTGGRGDTQYF